This entry features one T cell receptor (beta chain) sequence. Its cognate antigen is unknown. The data were taken from a study of CD8 T cells in Susac syndrome. Germline V gives CDR1 LNHDA, CDR2 SQIVND (reference sequence). V was trimmed by 7 bases and J by 5 bases, leaving 15 bases between them. The CDR3 is made up of 14 amino acids. Study conclusions and caveats: The authors acknowledged that their TCR sequencing and HLA analysis involved a relatively small number of individuals.

After extraction with the RNeasy kit, about 0.45 to 1 ug of the RNA was reverse transcribed using random hexamers. Amplification of TCR beta CDR3 by immunoSEQ multiplex PCR spanned 54 Vbeta and 13 Jbeta. TCRdb used MiXCR to reprocess the immunoSEQ multiplex PCR reads, holding one entry per CDR3 protein. The data contain about 130,000 distinct CDR3 sequences, around 94% of them singletons. From blood CD8+ and CD4+ T cells, TCR beta sequences were generated. Negative isolation yielded CD4+ and CD8+ T cells, and FACS enriched TEMRA cells. The TCR comes from a human donor in good health. Sequencing used CD4+ T cells from PBMCs. V gene TRBV19 combines with J gene TRBJ2-1; D assignment may be TRBD1 or TRBD2 (5 bases each). CDR3: CASKTGTPNNEQFF. Here the CDR3 DNA reads TGTGCCAGTAAAACCGGGACGCCCAACAATGAGCAGTTCTTC.